This paragraph reports one T cell receptor beta chain. This specimen comes from a study of blood T cell repertoires in COVID-19. Per the original methods: Cell counts per sample came from amplifying reference gene primers. TCRdb keeps only in-frame clones here, not all; method: immunoSEQ multiplex PCR. V and J calls plus clone size are reproduced from that table; the DNA served to infer D and trimming. The sample lists 65,000 to 90,000 clones, 83% occurring once. Trimming removed 2 bases at V and 3 bases at J, with 5 bases between. CDR3 length equals 13 residues. The germline V gene encodes CDR1 MNHEY and CDR2 SMNVEV (reference sequence).

The sequenced sample consisted of peripheral blood. The V gene is TRBV27, the J gene TRBJ2-1; perhaps TRBD2 as D (5 bases). The receptor was derived from a woman of 80 years or more with acute or convalescent COVID-19. The CDR3 DNA follows: TGTGCCAGCAGTTTAGAGGGCTACAATGAGCAGTTCTTC. It specifies CASSLEGYNEQFF.